This section outlines one TCR beta chain sequence together with its context. Reverse transcription of about 0.5 to 1 ug RNA was carried out with random hexamers. From the immunoSEQ multiplex PCR reads, TCRdb called clonotypes with MiXCR, one entry per CDR3 protein. The sample has over 350,000 distinct CDR3 sequences, approximately 89% seen once. These data are taken from a study of CD8 T cells in Susac syndrome. The junction had 7 bases not matched to a gene; V was cut back by 4 bases and J by 4 bases. The CDR3 covers 15 residues. CDR1 is MGHRA and CDR2 is YSYEKL in the germline V gene. The V call is TRBV4-1, the J call TRBJ1-1; 9 bases are a match to TRBD1. Sequencing was carried out using CD8+ T cells from PBMCs. This receptor was identified in a human donor with multiple sclerosis. CDR3 sequence: CASSPSTGGGTEAFF. The CDR3 bases are TGCGCCAGCAGCCCTTCGACAGGGGGGGGCACTGAAGCTTTCTTT.